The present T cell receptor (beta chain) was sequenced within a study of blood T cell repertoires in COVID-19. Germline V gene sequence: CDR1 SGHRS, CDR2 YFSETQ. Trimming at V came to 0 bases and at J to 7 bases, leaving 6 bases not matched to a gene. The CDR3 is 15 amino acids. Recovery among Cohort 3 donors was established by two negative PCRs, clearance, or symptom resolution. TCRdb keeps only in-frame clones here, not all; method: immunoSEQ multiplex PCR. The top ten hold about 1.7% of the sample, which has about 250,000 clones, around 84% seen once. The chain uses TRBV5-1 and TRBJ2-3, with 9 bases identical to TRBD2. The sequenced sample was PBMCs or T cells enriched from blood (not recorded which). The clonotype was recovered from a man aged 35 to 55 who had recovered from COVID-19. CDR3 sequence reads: CASSLGLAEKHTQYF. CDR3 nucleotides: TGCGCCAGCAGCTTGGGACTAGCGGAAAAACATACGCAGTATTTT. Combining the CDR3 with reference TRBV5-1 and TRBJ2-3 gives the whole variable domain KAGVTQTPRYLIKTRGQQVTLSCSPISGHRSVSWYQQTPGQGLQFLFEYFSETQRNKGNFPGRFSGRQFSNSRSEMNVSTLELGDSALYLCASSLGLAEKHTQYFGPGTRLTVL.